The 10 T cell receptor beta chains below were found in one sample sequenced in a study of CD8 T cells in ankylosing spondylitis. TCRdb re-analysed the 5' RACE reads in MiXCR, keeping a single row per CDR3 protein. Of 250,000 to 400,000 distinct CDR3 sequences listed, around 10% are singletons. The sequencing input was blood, either unsorted or a sorted T cell fraction (not recorded which). Receptors were obtained from a female donor with ankylosing spondylitis or in good health (not recorded which).

This clonotype was counted ten times or more. V gene TRBV5-5 combines with J gene TRBJ1-3, with 7 bases aligning to TRBD1. Germline values: CDR1 SGHKS, CDR2 YYEKEE (reference sequence). There are 16 residues in the CDR3. J lost 0 bases, V lost 4 bases, and 7 bases had no gene match. CDR3 region: CASSIGQAHSGNTIYF. Here the CDR3 DNA reads TGTGCCAGCAGCATCGGACAGGCCCACTCTGGAAACACCATATATTTT.

V usage is TRBV29-1 and J usage is TRBJ2-1; D is ambiguous. The CDR3 has 14 amino acids. Germline lookup yields CDR1 SQVTM and CDR2 ANQGSEA. The V gene lost 4 bases and the J gene lost 8 bases, with 18 bases spanning the gap. The CDR3 DNA is TGCAGCGTTGTTATACAAATCGACTTACATGAGCAGTTCTTC. It encodes CSVVIQIDLHEQFF.

This clonotype occurred a few times. The chain couples TRBV7-9 to TRBJ1-4; weak D call: TRBD1 (6 bases). Germline CDR1 is SEHNR and CDR2 is FQNEAQ (reference sequence). The CDR3 spans 14 residues. V was shortened by 5 bases and J by 8 bases, with 15 bases between the two germline ends. CDR3 region: CASSRTGAREKLFF. CDR3 sequence (DNA): TGTGCCAGCAGCCGGACGGGGGCGCGAGAAAAACTGTTTTTT. Supplemented by reference TRBV7-9 and TRBJ1-4, the full variable domain reads DTGVSQNPRHKITKRGQNVTFRCDPISEHNRLYWYRQTLGQGPEFLTYFQNEAQLEKSRLLSDRFSAERPKGSFSTLEIQRTEQGDSAMYLCASSRTGAREKLFFGSGTQLSVL.

This chain links TRBV25-1 with TRBJ2-1; TRBD1 aligns across 8 bases. This CDR3 contains 13 residues. CDR1 and CDR2 from the germline V gene are MGHDK and SYGVNS. The J segment lost 10 bases and the V segment lost 5 bases, leaving 7 bases of the junction unmatched. CDR3 nucleotide sequence: TGTGCCAGCAGTCGGCCAGGGGGCGGCGAGCAGTTCTTC. It translates to CASSRPGGGEQFF.

This clonotype was recorded many times. The gene calls are TRBV5-1 and TRBJ2-1, with 8 bases aligning to TRBD1. V lost 1 base to trimming and J lost 2 bases; unmatched junction nucleotides: 11. CDR3 length: 18 residues. The germline gives CDR1 SGHRS, CDR2 YFSETQ. CDR3 coding DNA: TGCGCCAGCAGCTTGACGGCGGTACAGGGGGACGCCTACAATGAGCAGTTCTTC. Protein: CASSLTAVQGDAYNEQFF. The full variable domain, rest sourced from reference TRBV5-1 and TRBJ2-1, is KAGVTQTPRYLIKTRGQQVTLSCSPISGHRSVSWYQQTPGQGLQFLFEYFSETQRNKGNFPGRFSGRQFSNSRSEMNVSTLELGDSALYLCASSLTAVQGDAYNEQFFGPGTRLTVL.

This clonotype showed up many times. The chain employs TRBV5-1 and TRBJ1-1; 8 bases agree with TRBD1. This CDR3 region has 14 residues. Unmatched junction bases numbered 7, after V lost 5 bases and J lost 4 bases. Germline V CDR1 and CDR2: SGHRS, YFSETQ. Here the CDR3 reads CASRGQVIGTEAFF. The CDR3 DNA follows: TGCGCCAGCAGGGGACAGGTAATAGGCACTGAAGCTTTCTTT.

This clonotype is a singleton in its sample. The chain joins TRBV2 to TRBJ1-4; 7 bases are a match to TRBD1. CDR3 length: 15 amino acids. The germline CDR1 and CDR2 sequences are SNHLY and FYNNEI. The ends lost 5 bases at V and 5 bases at J; junction bases unmatched: 8. The CDR3 region has the DNA TGTGCCAGCAGTACCGGACAGGTCCAAAATGAAAAACTGTTTTTT. Translated, it gives CASSTGQVQNEKLFF.

This clonotype was counted many times. V is TRBV12-3 or TRBV12-4 and J is TRBJ1-2, with 9 bases fitting TRBD1. V lost 5 bases and J lost 4; bases outside the gene matches: 8. The length of the CDR3 is 15 residues. In nucleotides, the CDR3 is TGTGCCAGCAGTAAATACAGGGGGCGAGGCTATGGCTACACCTTC. Translated, it gives CASSKYRGRGYGYTF.

This clonotype occurred many times. The chain recombines TRBV27 with TRBJ1-1; no reliable D call. Trimming stripped 3 bases from V and 4 bases from J, with 9 bases between. The CDR3 runs 13 residues. Germline V gives CDR1 MNHEY, CDR2 SMNVEV (reference sequence). CDR3 sequence: CASSFLGLTEAFF. The CDR3 DNA follows: TGTGCCAGCAGTTTCTTGGGCCTCACTGAAGCTTTCTTT.

This clonotype was observed at least ten times. The chain is built from TRBV27 and TRBJ2-2; 7 nucleotides line up with TRBD1. Germline CDR1 reads MNHEY; CDR2 reads SMNVEV (reference sequence). J was trimmed by 0 bases and V by 4 bases; bases with no gene match: 5. The CDR3 totals 16 residues. CDR3 sequence reads: CASSWLTGANTGELFF. CDR3 DNA sequence: TGTGCCAGCAGTTGGTTAACAGGGGCGAACACCGGGGAGCTGTTTTTT.